The 29 T cell receptor beta chains below come from one sample, sequenced in a study of blood T cells in healthy people across ages. PCR was performed a second time for roughly 7 to 11 cycles using a sample-barcoded 5' primer and a J-beta primer mix. TCRdb analysed the 5' RACE reads with MiXCR anew, one entry per CDR3 protein. Among about 380,000 distinct CDR3 sequences listed, about 55% were seen once. What was sequenced was blood. These receptors were obtained from a man aged 60 to 75 in good health.

The V gene is TRBV20-1, the J gene TRBJ2-3, with a possible D match to TRBD1 (6 bases). The CDR3 is 12 amino acids. Germline V CDR1 and CDR2: DFQATT, SNEGSKA (reference sequence). V lost 2 bases and J 7 bases, leaving 10 bases between the germline ends. The CDR3 bases are TGCAGTGCTAGACTTCAGGGGTATACGCAGTATTTT. As protein: CSARLQGYTQYF.

The chain has TRBV20-1 and TRBJ1-2; D might be TRBD1 (5 bases). The ends were cut back, 4 bases at V and 4 bases at J, with 13 bases in the middle. Germline-derived CDR1 and CDR2 are DFQATT and SNEGSKA (reference sequence). The CDR3 has 13 amino acids. The CDR3 sequence is CSAKASGPYGYTF. The CDR3 DNA follows: TGCAGTGCTAAGGCTTCGGGGCCCTATGGCTACACCTTC.

The V gene is TRBV5-5, the J gene TRBJ2-7; 13 bases align to TRBD2. After removal of 5 bases from V and 1 base from J, the junction contained 9 bases not matched to a gene. There are 17 residues in the CDR3. Per germline, CDR1 SGHKS and CDR2 YYEKEE (reference sequence). The CDR3 sequence is CASSSRMTSGGSYEQYF. CDR3 coding DNA: TGTGCCAGCAGTTCTCGAATGACTAGCGGGGGGTCCTACGAGCAGTACTTC. Together with reference TRBV5-5 and TRBJ2-7, the CDR3 gives the full variable domain: DAGVTQSPTHLIKTRGQQVTLRCSPISGHKSVSWYQQVLGQGPQFIFQYYEKEERGRGNFPDRFSARQFPNYSSELNVNALLLGDSALYLCASSSRMTSGGSYEQYFGPGTRLTVT.

The chain joins TRBV6-5 to TRBJ1-1; 9 positions agree with TRBD1. Trimming took 8 bases from V and 0 from J; bases not matched to a gene: 4. The CDR3 has 14 residues. Germline V CDR1 and CDR2: MNHEY, SVGAGI. CDR3 coding DNA: TGTGCCAGCGGCAGGACAGGGGTGAACACTGAAGCTTTCTTT. It specifies CASGRTGVNTEAFF.

The chain carries TRBV7-9 and TRBJ2-5; no definite D call. The V gene lost 1 base and the J gene lost 5 bases, with 11 bases spanning the gap. The germline V gene encodes CDR1 SEHNR and CDR2 FQNEAQ (reference sequence). The CDR3 sequence is 14 residues long. CDR3 in amino acids: CASSLGSLRETQYF. The CDR3 bases are TGTGCCAGCAGCTTAGGTAGCCTGAGGGAGACCCAGTACTTC.

The chain carries TRBV29-1 and TRBJ2-7; D is unresolved. Deletions cut 7 bases from V and 7 bases from J, with 11 bases between. Germline lookup yields CDR1 SQVTM and CDR2 ANQGSEA. There are 10 residues in the CDR3. The CDR3 DNA is TGCAGCGCAGCCCTGAATGAGCAGTACTTC. Residues: CSAALNEQYF.

This clonotype occurred once. An end of the junction differs from the germline gene, which may be a read error. V and J are TRBV3-1 and TRBJ2-7, with D possibly TRBD1 on 5 matching bases. The closer fit of TRBJ2-5 to the DNA end suggests the J call may be wrong. This CDR3 has 15 amino acids. CDR1 is LGHDT, CDR2 YNNKEL, per germline (reference sequence). The CDR3 protein is CASGQDRGGKETQYF. CDR3 nucleotide sequence: TGTGCCAGCGGCCAAGATAGGGGCGGCAAAGAGACCCAGTACTTC.

This clonotype appeared a single time. With a much larger clone just one base away, this may be a read error. The chain employs TRBV7-9 and TRBJ2-5; no definite D call. The germline gives CDR1 SEHNR, CDR2 FQNEAQ (reference sequence). The V and J ends lost 3 bases and 11 bases respectively, with 22 bases between them. The CDR3 runs to 15 residues. CDR3 sequence: CASSLRAEPYNEQYF. CDR3 in DNA: TGTGCCAGCAGCTTGCGTGCAGAGCCCTACAATGAGCAGTACTTC.

The chain has TRBV24-1 and TRBJ2-3, with D perhaps TRBD1 (6 bases). Germline CDR1 reads KGHDR; CDR2 reads SFDVKD. The CDR3 has 20 residues. Between the trimmed V and J ends, which lost 0 bases and 3 bases, there was a span of 24 bases. This CDR3 reads CATSDLGIGWGHNFTDTQYF. For the CDR3, the DNA is TGTGCCACCAGTGATTTGGGGATCGGTTGGGGACACAATTTTACAGATACGCAGTATTTT.

The V call is TRBV6-2 or TRBV6-3, the J call TRBJ2-7; D call uncertain. The CDR3 has 15 residues. Germline values: CDR1 MNHEY, CDR2 SVGEGT. V lost 0 bases and J lost 0, with 9 bases in between. The CDR3 nucleotides read TGTGCCAGCAGTTACTCTTCAGAAAGCTCCTACGAGCAGTACTTC. Its translation: CASSYSSESSYEQYF.

V and J are TRBV10-3 and TRBJ2-1; a weak D match, TRBD2 (6 bases). The CDR3 extends over 15 amino acids. Trimming cost V 4 bases and J 0 bases, with 10 bases left between them. Germline V gene data show CDR1 as ENHRY and CDR2 as SYGVKD. In DNA, the CDR3 is TGTGCCATCAGTGCGGGCGGGGTCTCCTACAATGAGCAGTTCTTC. It codes for CAISAGGVSYNEQFF.

The rearrangement links TRBV27 to TRBJ2-3; 11 bases agree with TRBD2. This CDR3 has 16 residues. With V trimmed by 8 bases and J by 2 bases, 9 bases remained unmatched. Per the germline V gene, CDR1 is MNHEY and CDR2 is SMNVEV (reference sequence). The CDR3, as DNA: TGTGCCAGCGGGGAACTAGCGGGGGCTTCCACAGATACGCAGTATTTT. Encoded protein: CASGELAGASTDTQYF.

The rearrangement links TRBV5-6 to TRBJ2-7, with a tentative D call TRBD1 (6 bases). Germline V gene data show CDR1 as SGHDT and CDR2 as YYEEEE. The V gene lost 7 bases and the J gene lost 0 bases, with 11 bases spanning the gap. CDR3 length equals 13 residues. CDR3 region: CASFRDNSYEQYF. The CDR3 nucleotides are TGTGCCAGCTTCCGGGACAACTCCTACGAGCAGTACTTC.

The chain links TRBV30 to TRBJ2-3; D might be TRBD1 (6 bases). This CDR3 contains 12 residues. The ends were cut back, 4 bases at V and 6 bases at J, with 11 bases in the middle. Germline CDR1 GTSNPN, CDR2 SVGIG (reference sequence). CDR3 sequence: CAWTGAPDTQYF. CDR3 nucleotide sequence: TGTGCCTGGACAGGGGCACCCGATACGCAGTATTTT. Looking up the rest from reference TRBV30 and TRBJ2-3 gives the full variable domain: SQTIHQWPATLVQPVGSPLSLECTVEGTSNPNLYWYRQAAGRGLQLLFYSVGIGQISSEVPQNLSASRPQDRQFILSSKKLLLSDSGFYLCAWTGAPDTQYFGPGTRLTVL.

The V call is TRBV24-1, the J call TRBJ2-7; no firm D call. With the DNA end fitting TRBJ2-5 better, the J assignment may be wrong. The V gene's germline CDR1 is KGHDR and CDR2 SFDVKD. This CDR3 spans 14 amino acids. CDR3 nucleotide sequence: TGTGCCACCAGTGACCCTAGTTATCCAGAGACCCAGTACTTC. Translated, it gives CATSDPSYPETQYF.

V gene TRBV7-8 combines with J gene TRBJ1-2; 7 bases map to TRBD1. J lost 4 bases, V lost 5 bases, and 7 bases had no gene match. Per germline, CDR1 SGHVS and CDR2 FQNEAQ. CDR3 size: 14 residues. This CDR3 is CASSTGAVSYGYTF. CDR3 DNA sequence: TGTGCCAGCAGCACAGGGGCAGTAAGCTATGGCTACACCTTC.

The chain employs TRBV20-1 and TRBJ2-7; D is tentatively TRBD1 or TRBD2 (6 bases each). With 3 bases removed from V and 3 bases from J, the gap between germline ends came to 12 bases. Per germline, CDR1 DFQATT and CDR2 SNEGSKA (reference sequence). This CDR3 comprises 13 residues. CDR3 nucleotides: TGCAGTGCTAGGAGGAGGGGGTACTACGAGCAGTACTTC. It specifies CSARRRGYYEQYF.

The chain has TRBV20-1 and TRBJ2-5, with D perhaps matching TRBD2 (5 bases). There are 13 residues in the CDR3. Looked up from germline, CDR1 is DFQATT and CDR2 is SNEGSKA (reference sequence). V was shortened by 6 bases and J by 4 bases, with 15 bases between the two germline ends. The CDR3: CSAGARGGETQYF. CDR3 nucleotides: TGCAGTGCGGGAGCGAGAGGAGGAGAGACCCAGTACTTC.

The count of this clonotype is one. The J gene is TRBJ2-1, the V gene TRBV4-1; 9 positions agree with TRBD2. The CDR3 length is 18 residues. Germline V gene sequence: CDR1 MGHRA, CDR2 YSYEKL. The V segment lost 1 base and the J segment 7 bases; nucleotides outside the gene matches: 14. This CDR3 reads CASSQAFGGRAGGNEQFF. CDR3 nucleotides: TGCGCCAGCAGCCAAGCTTTTGGCGGGAGGGCCGGTGGGAATGAGCAGTTCTTC.

This clonotype appeared a few times. The chain carries TRBV29-1 and TRBJ2-5; maybe TRBD2 (5 bases). This CDR3 is built from 12 residues. Looked up from germline, CDR1 is SQVTM and CDR2 is ANQGSEA. The V end lost 6 bases, the J end lost 4 bases, and 12 bases lay between the germline ends. The CDR3: CSVARGRETQYF. The DNA for the CDR3 is TGCAGCGTGGCCCGGGGTAGAGAGACCCAGTACTTC. The full variable domain, completed using reference TRBV29-1 and TRBJ2-5, is SAVISQKPSRDICQRGTSLTIQCQVDSQVTMMFWYRQQPGQSLTLIATANQGSEATYESGFVIDKFPISRPNLTFSTLTVSNMSPEDSSIYLCSVARGRETQYFGPGTRLLVL.

The chain links TRBV7-9 to TRBJ2-7; D perhaps matches TRBD2 (6 bases). The germline V and J ends were trimmed by 6 bases and 3 bases, with 18 bases remaining between them. Looked up from germline, CDR1 is SEHNR and CDR2 is FQNEAQ (reference sequence). The CDR3 extends over 15 amino acids. DNA for the CDR3: TGTGCCAGCAGTCCGGCGGGAAGCTATGGCTACGAGCAGTACTTC. Encoded protein: CASSPAGSYGYEQYF.

This rearrangement joins TRBV18 to TRBJ2-7, with no clear D. V lost 0 bases and J 5 bases, leaving 8 bases between the germline ends. The CDR3 length is 13 residues. Germline CDR1 KGHSH, CDR2 LQKENI. CDR3 sequence reads: CASSPPLRHEQYF. In nucleotides, the CDR3 is TGTGCCAGCTCACCACCGTTACGGCACGAGCAGTACTTC.

This clonotype was counted between two and nine times. This may be a read error: a much more frequent sequence differs by one nucleotide. The chain carries TRBV7-9 and TRBJ2-5; possibly TRBD1 or TRBD2 for D (5 bases each). The V end was cut by 5 bases, the J end by 7 bases, with 17 bases between. Germline assignment: CDR1 SEHNR and CDR2 FQNEAQ (reference sequence). This CDR3 is 14 amino acids long. The CDR3 protein is CASSAGALGRTQYF. The DNA for the CDR3 is TGTGCCAGCAGCGCCGGGGCCCTTGGGAGGACCCAGTACTTC.

The V gene is TRBV3-1, the J gene TRBJ2-3; D is ambiguous. This CDR3 is built from 12 residues. Trimming shortened V by 2 bases and J by 5 bases, and 5 bases separated the two germline ends. Per germline, CDR1 LGHDT and CDR2 YNNKEL (reference sequence). CDR3 sequence: CASSQSLDTQYF. Here the CDR3 DNA reads TGTGCCAGCAGCCAAAGTTTAGATACGCAGTATTTT.

The chain joins TRBV12-3 or TRBV12-4 to TRBJ2-6; D remains ambiguous. The CDR3 extends over 12 amino acids. CDR3: CGTHSGANVLTF. The CDR3, as DNA: TGTGGCACTCACTCTGGGGCCAACGTCCTGACTTTC.

This chain connects TRBV7-2 to TRBJ1-5; tentatively, D is TRBD1 (6 bases). This CDR3 is built from 16 residues. The germline CDR1 and CDR2 sequences are SGHTA and FQGNSA. Deletions cut 1 base from V and 6 bases from J, with 16 bases between. CDR3 nucleotide sequence: TGTGCCAGCAGCTTAGATGGGGCAGGGGATGGTCAGCCCCAGCATTTT. Amino acid sequence: CASSLDGAGDGQPQHF. Full variable domain (rest looked up from reference TRBV7-2 and TRBJ1-5): GAGVSQSPSNKVTEKGKDVELRCDPISGHTALYWYRQSLGQGLEFLIYFQGNSAPDKSGLPSDRFSAERTGGSVSTLTIQRTQQEDSAVYLCASSLDGAGDGQPQHFGDGTRLSIL.

The table lists this clonotype with many counts. A much larger clone differs by one base, so this may be a read error. The gene calls are TRBV7-9 and TRBJ2-7; 8 bases match TRBD2. CDR3 length: 14 residues. Germline CDR1 SEHNR, CDR2 FQNEAQ (reference sequence). V lost 9 bases, J lost 7 bases, and 14 bases stayed unmatched. DNA of the CDR3: TGTGCCAGTACGACCAGCGGGAGAATCAATGAGCAGTACTTC. Protein sequence: CASTTSGRINEQYF. Based on the CDR3 plus reference TRBV7-9 and TRBJ2-7, the full variable domain is DTGVSQNPRHKITKRGQNVTFRCDPISEHNRLYWYRQTLGQGPEFLTYFQNEAQLEKSRLLSDRFSAERPKGSFSTLEIQRTEQGDSAMYLCASTTSGRINEQYFGPGTRLTVT.

The chain employs TRBV11-2 and TRBJ1-2; D possibly corresponds to TRBD1 (6 bases). This CDR3 has 17 amino acids. The V gene's germline CDR1 is SGHAT and CDR2 FQNNGV. V lost 1 base and J 8 bases, leaving 23 bases between the germline ends. CDR3 bases: TGTGCCAGCAGCTTAGTCCATTCTTGGGCAGGGGAATACGGCTACACCTTC. Translated, it gives CASSLVHSWAGEYGYTF.

The V call is TRBV15, the J call TRBJ2-3, with 7 bases fitting TRBD2. With 5 bases clipped from V and 11 bases from J, the junction kept 28 bases outside the gene matches. This CDR3 is built from 19 residues. Germline assignment: CDR1 LNHNV and CDR2 YYDKDF (reference sequence). The CDR3 nucleotides read TGTGCCACCAGCCGAGGGCAGCGGGGAGGTTTGGCCTATGTTTGGGAGCAGTATTTT. Amino acid sequence: CATSRGQRGGLAYVWEQYF.